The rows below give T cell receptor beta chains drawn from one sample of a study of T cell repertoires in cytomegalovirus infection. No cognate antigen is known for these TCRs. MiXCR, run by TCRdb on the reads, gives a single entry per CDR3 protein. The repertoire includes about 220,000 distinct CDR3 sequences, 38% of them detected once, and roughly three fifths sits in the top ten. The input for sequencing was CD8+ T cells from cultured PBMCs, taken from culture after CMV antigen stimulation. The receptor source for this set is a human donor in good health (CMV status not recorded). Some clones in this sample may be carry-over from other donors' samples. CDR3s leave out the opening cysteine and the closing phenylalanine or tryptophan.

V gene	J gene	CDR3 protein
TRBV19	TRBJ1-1	ASSIGTGAEAF
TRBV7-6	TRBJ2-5	ASSLKDQPETQY
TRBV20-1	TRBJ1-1	SAGPTRGPGFP
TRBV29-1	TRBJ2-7	SVEGTAYEQY
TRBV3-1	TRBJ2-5	ASSQEAGALVVETQY
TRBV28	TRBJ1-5	ASMDSYSNQPQH
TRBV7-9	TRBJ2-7	ASSSWSWTGDPSFYEQY
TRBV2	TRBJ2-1	ASSEGTGGIYNEQF
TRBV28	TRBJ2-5	ATSSWRETQY
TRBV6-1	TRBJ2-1	ASSDLPSSYNEQF
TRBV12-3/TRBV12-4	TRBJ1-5	ASSPGGSSNQPQH
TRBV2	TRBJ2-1	ASTVGQTREQF
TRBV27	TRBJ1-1	ASGQAQNTEAF
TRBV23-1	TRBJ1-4	ASKTGGHEKLF
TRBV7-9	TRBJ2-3	ASSLASGSDTQY